These 30 T cell receptor beta chains were all obtained from the same sample, sequenced in a study of T cells in localized non-small cell lung cancer. Repertoires were generated with immunoSEQ multiplex PCR, while TCRdb's copy carries only in-frame clones and drops some. Of over 25,000 clones in the sample, roughly 87% were seen once. The material was peripheral blood, obtained before any cancer treatment. These receptors were obtained from a male donor older than 55 with stage I lung adenocarcinoma.

J is TRBJ1-5 and V is TRBV2; D is perhaps TRBD1 (6 bases). The CDR3 is 15 amino acids. Germline V gene sequence: CDR1 SNHLY, CDR2 FYNNEI. V shed 5 bases and J shed 1 base, with 12 bases lying between them. For the CDR3, the DNA is TGTGCCAGCAGTCCACAGGGAACGAGCAATCAGCCCCAGCATTTT. The encoded protein is CASSPQGTSNQPQHF.

This chain links TRBV6-1 with TRBJ2-3, with D perhaps TRBD2 (6 bases). The germline V gene has CDR1 MNHNS and CDR2 SASEGT. V lost 6 bases and J lost 7, with 20 bases in between. CDR3 length equals 15 residues. The DNA for the CDR3 is TGTGCCAGCAGCGGGGGAAATCGCTCCCCTAATACGCAGTATTTT. This sequence encodes CASSGGNRSPNTQYF.

The chain uses TRBV9 and TRBJ2-7; 8 nucleotides line up with TRBD1. The V and J ends lost 4 bases and 4 bases, in that order; junction bases with no gene match: 4. Germline CDR1 SGDLS, CDR2 YYNGEE. This CDR3 has 13 residues. The CDR3 bases are TGTGCCAGCAGCCCGGGACAGGCATACGAGCAGTACTTC. Translated, it gives CASSPGQAYEQYF. Variable domain in full (rest from reference TRBV9 and TRBJ2-7): DSGVTQTPKHLITATGQRVTLRCSPRSGDLSVYWYQQSLDQGLQFLIQYYNGEERAKGNILERFSAQQFPDLHSELNLSSLELGDSALYFCASSPGQAYEQYFGPGTRLTVT.

The chain links TRBV18 to TRBJ1-5; possibly TRBD1 for D (6 bases). Trimming stripped 0 bases from V and 6 bases from J, with 12 bases between. Germline V gives CDR1 KGHSH, CDR2 LQKENI. There are 15 residues in the CDR3. The CDR3 loop reads CASSPPGGAGQPQHF. CDR3 in DNA: TGTGCCAGCTCACCACCGGGGGGCGCGGGTCAGCCCCAGCATTTT.

The chain recombines TRBV28 with TRBJ1-4; TRBD1 matches 7 bases. Germline V gene sequence: CDR1 MDHEN, CDR2 SYDVKM. CDR3 length equals 14 residues. Trimming removed 7 bases from V and 8 bases from J; junction bases left unmatched: 10. The CDR3 loop is CASTFSGTDEKLFF. The CDR3 DNA is TGTGCCAGCACTTTTTCCGGGACAGACGAAAAACTGTTTTTT.

The rearrangement uses TRBV7-2 and TRBJ1-1; tentative D call: TRBD1 (5 bases). With 5 bases removed from V and 0 bases from J, the gap between germline ends came to 16 bases. CDR3 length: 16 residues. The germline gives CDR1 SGHTA, CDR2 FQGNSA. The CDR3 region is CASSPQGVLMNTEAFF. In DNA form, the CDR3 reads TGTGCCAGCAGCCCCCAGGGAGTCTTGATGAACACTGAAGCTTTCTTT.

This sequence joins TRBV6-5 and TRBJ1-5; D remains unclear. Trimming shortened V by 7 bases and J by 5 bases, and 12 bases separated the two germline ends. This CDR3 region has 13 residues. The V gene's germline CDR1 is MNHEY and CDR2 SVGAGI. CDR3 sequence: CASTPRRDQPQHF. CDR3 DNA sequence: TGTGCCAGCACCCCAAGACGGGATCAGCCCCAGCATTTT.

The V gene is TRBV29-1, the J gene TRBJ2-7; possible D gene TRBD1, 6 bases. The CDR3 loop spans 13 amino acids. Trimming took 5 bases from V and 6 from J, leaving 17 bases between them. In germline, CDR1 is SQVTM, CDR2 ANQGSEA. CDR3 nucleotide sequence: TGCAGCGTTTCTCACTCAACAGGGAGCGAGCAGTACTTC. Translated: CSVSHSTGSEQYF.

J is TRBJ1-1 and V is TRBV2, with TRBD1 identical over 8 bases. Per germline, CDR1 SNHLY and CDR2 FYNNEI. Unmatched junction bases numbered 10, after V lost 4 bases and J lost 0 bases. The CDR3 extends over 17 amino acids. CDR3 sequence: CASSGRGDRYMNTEAFF. DNA for the CDR3: TGTGCCAGCAGTGGTCGCGGGGACAGGTACATGAACACTGAAGCTTTCTTT. Full variable domain (rest looked up from reference TRBV2 and TRBJ1-1): EPEVTQTPSHQVTQMGQEVILRCVPISNHLYFYWYRQILGQKVEFLVSFYNNEISEKSEIFDDQFSVERPDGSNFTLKIRSTKLEDSAMYFCASSGRGDRYMNTEAFFGQGTRLTVV.

The rearrangement uses TRBV21-1 and TRBJ1-1; TRBD1 was called by the table and not checked on the DNA. TRBV21-1 is tagged as a pseudogene. This CDR3 contains 16 residues. CDR3 DNA sequence: TGTGCCAGCAGCAAAGTGAGCCTCAGGGGGAGGACTGAAGCTTTCTTT. Translation gives CASSKVSLRGRTEAFF.

V usage is TRBV5-4 and J usage is TRBJ2-7; 9 bases match TRBD1. The germline V gene encodes CDR1 SGHNT and CDR2 YYREEE (reference sequence). The V segment lost 4 bases and the J segment 2 bases; nucleotides outside the gene matches: 7. This CDR3 contains 15 residues. The CDR3 loop reads CASSISDRGPYEQYF. The CDR3 DNA reads TGTGCCAGCAGCATCTCGGACAGGGGCCCCTACGAGCAGTACTTC. Together with reference TRBV5-4 and TRBJ2-7, the CDR3 gives the full variable domain: ETGVTQSPTHLIKTRGQQVTLRCSSQSGHNTVSWYQQALGQGPQFIFQYYREEENGRGNFPPRFSGLQFPNYSSELNVNALELDDSALYLCASSISDRGPYEQYFGPGTRLTVT.

V and J are TRBV5-1 and TRBJ1-6; 8 bases are a match to TRBD1. The CDR3 loop spans 15 amino acids. V lost 3 bases and J lost 7; bases outside the gene matches: 6. Per the germline V gene, CDR1 is SGHRS and CDR2 is YFSETQ. CDR3 nucleotides: TGCGCCAGCAGCTGGGGGGACAGGTCCAATTCACCCCTCCACTTT. As protein: CASSWGDRSNSPLHF.

CDR3 coding DNA: TGTGCCAGCTCACCACTAAGGGGGTCCACCGGGGAGCTGTTTTTT. It specifies CASSPLRGSTGELFF. The V and J genes are TRBV18 and TRBJ2-2, with D tentatively TRBD1 (6 bases). There are 15 residues in the CDR3. The V gene lost 1 base and the J gene lost 4 bases, with 10 bases spanning the gap. Germline loops: CDR1 KGHSH, CDR2 LQKENI.

This sequence joins TRBV4-3 and TRBJ2-1, with TRBD2 identical over 8 bases. The CDR3 is 15 amino acids. With 3 bases clipped from V and 5 bases from J, the junction kept 6 bases outside the gene matches. In germline, CDR1 is LGHNA, CDR2 YSLEER. CDR3 in DNA: TGCGCCAGCAGCCATTCTAGCGGGCCTAACAATGAGCAGTTCTTC. Its protein product is CASSHSSGPNNEQFF.

The chain carries TRBV5-1 and TRBJ1-3, with D possibly matching TRBD1 (5 bases). CDR3 length: 15 amino acids. The germline gives CDR1 SGHRS, CDR2 YFSETQ. The V end lost 3 bases, the J end lost 2 bases, and 12 bases lay between the germline ends. In DNA, the CDR3 is TGCGCCAGCAGCTCGGGGCCGGGAACTGGAAACACCATATATTTT. Protein sequence: CASSSGPGTGNTIYF.

J is TRBJ2-2 and V is TRBV6-5; TRBD1 or TRBD2 may be the D gene (5 bases each). V lost 2 bases and J lost 0, with 10 bases in between. CDR1 and CDR2 (germline): MNHEY, SVGAGI. The length of the CDR3 is 16 residues. CDR3 DNA: TGTGCCAGCAGTTACCTATGGGGGACGAACACCGGGGAGCTGTTTTTT. Its protein is CASSYLWGTNTGELFF.

J is TRBJ1-2 and V is TRBV11-1; D ambiguous. This CDR3 is built from 14 residues. CDR1 SGHAT and CDR2 FQDESV come from the germline V gene (reference sequence). Trimming stripped 3 bases from V and 0 bases from J, with 8 bases between. CDR3 nucleotide sequence: TGTGCCAGCAGCTTCGCCGGCTCTAACTATGGCTACACCTTC. It translates to CASSFAGSNYGYTF.

This rearrangement joins TRBV28 to TRBJ1-1; D not certain. V was clipped by 3 bases and J by 7 bases, with 6 bases between them. The CDR3 is 11 amino acids. CDR1 MDHEN and CDR2 SYDVKM come from the germline V gene. The CDR3 is CASSFGFEAFF. The CDR3 DNA follows: TGTGCCAGCAGTTTTGGCTTTGAAGCTTTCTTT. Full variable domain (outside the CDR3, taken from reference TRBV28 and TRBJ1-1): DVKVTQSSRYLVKRTGEKVFLECVQDMDHENMFWYRQDPGLGLRLIYFSYDVKMKEKGDIPEGYSVSREKKERFSLILESASTNQTSMYLCASSFGFEAFFGQGTRLTVV.

This clone is classed as medium-sized (0.01 to 0.1%). The chain recombines TRBV18 with TRBJ1-6; 8 bases match TRBD1. The CDR3 is 19 amino acids. CDR1 is KGHSH, CDR2 LQKENI, per germline. With 3 bases clipped from V and 7 bases from J, the junction kept 17 bases outside the gene matches. The CDR3 region has the DNA TGTGCCAGCTCACCCCTGGACAGGGTTCCGGGGGTGGGAAATTCACCCCTCCACTTT. Protein: CASSPLDRVPGVGNSPLHF.

This rearrangement joins TRBV10-3 to TRBJ2-5, with a tentative D call TRBD2 (5 bases). The CDR3 runs to 13 residues. The V end was cut by 4 bases, the J end by 4 bases, with 10 bases between. Germline V lookup: CDR1 ENHRY, CDR2 SYGVKD. CDR3 sequence: CAISVTGSETQYF. The CDR3 nucleotides read TGTGCCATCAGTGTAACGGGGTCAGAGACCCAGTACTTC.

V gene TRBV19 combines with J gene TRBJ1-5; D remains unclear. Germline V gene sequence: CDR1 LNHDA, CDR2 SQIVND (reference sequence). The CDR3 is 15 residues long. V was pared by 7 bases and J by 0 bases, with 13 bases between. CDR3 in DNA: TGTGCCAGTATCGAGGGCAGCTATAGCAATCAGCCCCAGCATTTT. This translates into CASIEGSYSNQPQHF. The whole variable domain, filled in from reference TRBV19 and TRBJ1-5, reads DGGITQSPKYLFRKEGQNVTLSCEQNLNHDAMYWYRQDPGQGLRLIYYSQIVNDFQKGDIAEGYSVSREKKESFPLTVTSAQKNPTAFYLCASIEGSYSNQPQHFGDGTRLSIL.

The chain links TRBV7-2 to TRBJ1-5; D remains ambiguous. The V end was cut by 2 bases, the J end by 5 bases, with 13 bases between. This CDR3 spans 15 amino acids. Per germline, CDR1 SGHTA and CDR2 FQGNSA. The CDR3 region is CASSLWAGGYQPQHF. The CDR3 bases are TGTGCCAGCAGCTTATGGGCAGGAGGATATCAGCCCCAGCATTTT.

V gene TRBV5-1 combines with J gene TRBJ1-2; D ambiguous. The CDR3 length is 13 residues. V gave up 1 base and J gave up 2 bases, with 6 bases separating them. Germline CDR1 is SGHRS and CDR2 is YFSETQ. The CDR3 protein is CASSLSANYGYTF. CDR3 nucleotides: TGCGCCAGCAGCTTGTCAGCGAACTATGGCTACACCTTC.

The gene calls are TRBV5-1 and TRBJ2-3, with D tentatively TRBD1 or TRBD2 (5 bases each). The CDR3 is 15 amino acids. V shed 4 bases and J shed 4 bases, with 16 bases lying between them. Germline V gives CDR1 SGHRS, CDR2 YFSETQ. CDR3 amino acids: CASSPGTGGPDTQYF. For the CDR3, the DNA is TGCGCCAGCAGCCCCGGGACGGGCGGTCCAGATACGCAGTATTTT.

The gene calls are TRBV30 and TRBJ1-2, with D perhaps matching TRBD1 (6 bases). Germline assignment: CDR1 GTSNPN and CDR2 SVGIG (reference sequence). The V end was cut by 2 bases, the J end by 1 base, with 11 bases between. This CDR3 contains 14 residues. CDR3 protein: CAWSRDTVNYGYTF. CDR3 DNA sequence: TGTGCCTGGAGTAGGGACACGGTTAACTATGGCTACACCTTC.

This chain uses TRBV7-3 with TRBJ1-6, with D unclear. The CDR3 sequence is 14 residues long. V lost 1 base, J lost 9 bases, and 10 bases lay in between. Germline CDR1 reads SGHTA; CDR2 reads FQGTGA. Here the CDR3 reads CASSLSGERSPLHF. The CDR3, as DNA: TGTGCCAGCAGCTTAAGCGGTGAGCGTTCACCCCTCCACTTT.

The chain joins TRBV11-1 to TRBJ2-1; D remains ambiguous. Germline V CDR1 and CDR2: SGHAT, FQDESV (reference sequence). The ends were cut back, 1 base at V and 10 bases at J, with 17 bases in the middle. The CDR3 covers 15 residues. As DNA, the CDR3 is TGTGCCAGCAGCTTAGATTTTTCAGAGGTTCCAGAGCAGTTCTTC. Amino acids: CASSLDFSEVPEQFF.

The chain joins TRBV7-8 to TRBJ1-6; a possible D gene is TRBD1 (5 bases). CDR3 length: 15 amino acids. Germline CDR1 SGHVS, CDR2 FQNEAQ. V lost 6 bases and J lost 6, with 15 bases in between. The CDR3: CASRRGLEGNSPLHF. The DNA for the CDR3 is TGTGCCAGCAGGAGGGGTTTAGAGGGTAATTCACCCCTCCACTTT.

This sequence joins TRBV7-2 and TRBJ2-7, with TRBD1 identical over 9 bases. V shed 5 bases, J shed 5 bases, and the junction held 4 bases outside the gene matches. The germline CDR1 and CDR2 sequences are SGHTA and FQGNSA. The CDR3 has 13 amino acids. CDR3 nucleotide sequence: TGTGCCAGCAGCCCCAGGGACAGGGACGAGCAGTACTTC. This translates into CASSPRDRDEQYF.

The J gene is TRBJ1-1, the V gene TRBV7-9; D is unclear. Per germline, CDR1 SEHNR and CDR2 FQNEAQ (reference sequence). Between the trimmed V and J ends, which lost 5 bases and 3 bases, there was a span of 13 bases. The CDR3 is made up of 14 amino acids. This CDR3 is CASSGRGVDTEAFF. The CDR3 nucleotides are TGTGCCAGCAGCGGGCGGGGAGTAGACACTGAAGCTTTCTTT.